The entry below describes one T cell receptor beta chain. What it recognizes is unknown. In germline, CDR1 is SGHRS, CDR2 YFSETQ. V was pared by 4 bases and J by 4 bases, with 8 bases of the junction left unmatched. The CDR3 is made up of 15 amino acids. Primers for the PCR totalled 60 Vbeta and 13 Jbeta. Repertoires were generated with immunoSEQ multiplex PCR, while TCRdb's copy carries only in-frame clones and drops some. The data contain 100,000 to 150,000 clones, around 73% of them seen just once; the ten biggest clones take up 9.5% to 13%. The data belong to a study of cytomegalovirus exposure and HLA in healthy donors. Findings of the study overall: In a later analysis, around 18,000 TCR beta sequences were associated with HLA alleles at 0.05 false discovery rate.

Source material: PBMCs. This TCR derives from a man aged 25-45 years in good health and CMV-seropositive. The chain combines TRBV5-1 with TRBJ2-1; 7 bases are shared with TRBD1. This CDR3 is CASSPMGQQYNEQFF. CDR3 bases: TGCGCCAGCAGCCCTATGGGACAGCAGTACAATGAGCAGTTCTTC.